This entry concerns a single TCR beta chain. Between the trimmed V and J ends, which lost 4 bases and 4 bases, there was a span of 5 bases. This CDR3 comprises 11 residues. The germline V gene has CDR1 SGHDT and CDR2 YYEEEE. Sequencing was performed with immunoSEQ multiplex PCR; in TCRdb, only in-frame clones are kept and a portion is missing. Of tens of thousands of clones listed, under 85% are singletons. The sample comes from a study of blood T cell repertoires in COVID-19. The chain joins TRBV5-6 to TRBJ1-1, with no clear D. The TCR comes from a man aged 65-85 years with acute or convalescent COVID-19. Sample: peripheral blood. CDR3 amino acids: CASSRSTEAFF. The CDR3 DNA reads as TGTGCCAGCAGCCGGAGCACTGAAGCTTTCTTT.